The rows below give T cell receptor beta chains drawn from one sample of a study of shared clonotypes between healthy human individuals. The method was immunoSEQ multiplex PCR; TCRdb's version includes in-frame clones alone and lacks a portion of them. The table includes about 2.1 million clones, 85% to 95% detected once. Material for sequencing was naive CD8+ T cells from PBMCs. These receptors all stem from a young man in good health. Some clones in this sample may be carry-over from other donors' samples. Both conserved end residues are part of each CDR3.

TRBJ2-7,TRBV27,CASSPDGLAGYEQYF
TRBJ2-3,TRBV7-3,CASSFTSDRTDTQYF
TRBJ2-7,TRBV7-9,CASSLMPSGSSYEQYF
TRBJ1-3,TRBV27,CASSLGQGAGNTIYF
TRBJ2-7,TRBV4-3,CASSQDYTGLEQYF
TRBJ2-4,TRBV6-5,CASSYSLDFNIQYF
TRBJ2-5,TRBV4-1,CASSQVRRLASEGETQYF
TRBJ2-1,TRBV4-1,CASSPARTNNEQFF
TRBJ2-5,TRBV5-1,CASSPGLAGRETQYF
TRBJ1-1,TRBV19,CASSIDSGGRENTEAFF
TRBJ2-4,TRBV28,CATLGSNGLDIQYF
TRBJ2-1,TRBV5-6,CASSRLRDTDIYEQFF
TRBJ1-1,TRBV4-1,CASSSPTGVGEAFF
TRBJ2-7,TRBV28,CASSLQGVYEQYF